The 24 T cell receptor beta chains in this list originate from one sample, sequenced in a study of blood T cell repertoires in COVID-19 (dated by TCRdb to about 2020). The method was the immunoSEQ multiplex PCR assay. TCRdb's version of the immuneACCESS table is confined to in-frame rearrangements and falls short of the full clone set. An unresolved V gene accounts for under half of the shortfall where checked; the remainder is of unknown origin. The sample has approximately 140,000 clones on record, around nine tenths of them singletons. The ten biggest clones cover over 9.5% of the sample. The specimen was peripheral blood. The source of these receptors is a man aged 50-59 years with active or convalescent COVID-19.

This clone was seen just once. The gene calls are TRBV19 and TRBJ1-2, with 9 bases that match TRBD1. With 5 bases clipped from V and 6 bases from J, the junction kept 4 bases outside the gene matches. Germline V CDR1 and CDR2: LNHDA, SQIVND (reference sequence). The CDR3 is 13 residues long. In DNA form, the CDR3 reads TGTGCCAGTAGTCGGGACAGGGTCGATGGCTACACCTTC. It specifies CASSRDRVDGYTF.

V is TRBV18 and J is TRBJ1-3, with 8 positions matching TRBD1. V dropped 3 bases and J dropped 4; count of bases not matched to a gene: 2. Germline V gene data show CDR1 as KGHSH and CDR2 as LQKENI. The CDR3 has 14 amino acids. CDR3 sequence: CASSPGTGGNTIYF. The DNA for the CDR3 is TGTGCCAGCTCACCCGGGACAGGAGGAAACACCATATATTTT.

The chain joins TRBV29-1 to TRBJ2-5; perhaps TRBD2 as D (5 bases). V was clipped by 0 bases and J by 5 bases, with 13 bases between them. The CDR3 consists of 14 residues. Germline-derived CDR1 and CDR2 are SQVTM and ANQGSEA. The CDR3 loop is CSVEDVRRDETQYF. As DNA, the CDR3 is TGCAGCGTTGAAGACGTTCGACGGGATGAGACCCAGTACTTC.

DNA of the CDR3: TGTGCCAGCAGTTTACCGGGACAGGGAGGTGAAAAACTGTTTTTT. Encoded protein: CASSLPGQGGEKLFF. The chain links TRBV28 to TRBJ1-4; 9 nucleotides agree with TRBD1. The CDR3 extends over 15 amino acids. V shed 2 bases, J shed 7 bases, and the junction held 5 bases outside the gene matches. The germline CDR1 and CDR2 sequences are MDHEN and SYDVKM.

The chain recombines TRBV24-1 with TRBJ2-5; maybe TRBD2 (6 bases). Germline-derived CDR1 and CDR2 are KGHDR and SFDVKD. Trimming took off 4 bases at V and 10 bases at J, with 21 bases between the two ends. This CDR3 spans 15 amino acids. The DNA of the CDR3 is TGTGCCACCAGTGACCGCCGGGACTCATCTCGGGGCCAGTACTTC. Translating it yields CATSDRRDSSRGQYF.

The J gene is TRBJ1-5, the V gene TRBV15, with 9 bases lining up with TRBD1. This CDR3 has 17 residues. The junction had 4 bases not matched to a gene; V was cut back by 1 base and J by 0 bases. Germline loops: CDR1 LNHNV, CDR2 YYDKDF (reference sequence). CDR3 DNA: TGTGCCACCAGCAGAGGGACAGGGGCCGGTAGCAATCAGCCCCAGCATTTT. Protein product: CATSRGTGAGSNQPQHF.

The V and J genes are TRBV7-9 and TRBJ1-2; 7 bases align to TRBD1. Germline V gene data show CDR1 as SEHNR and CDR2 as FQNEAQ (reference sequence). There are 13 residues in the CDR3. J gave up 3 bases and V 7 bases, and 5 bases lay outside the gene matches. CDR3 in DNA: TGTGCCAGCATCGACAGGGTGGACTATGGCTACACCTTC. This codes for CASIDRVDYGYTF.

The table lists this clone with a few counts. This chain links TRBV24-1 with TRBJ1-2; 10 bases fit TRBD1. The CDR3 runs to 15 residues. Germline lookup yields CDR1 KGHDR and CDR2 SFDVKD. V lost 3 bases and J lost 7; bases outside the gene matches: 7. The CDR3 region is CATSDTGQGPSGYTF. The CDR3 bases are TGTGCCACCAGTGATACGGGACAGGGGCCCTCTGGCTACACCTTC.

This clone has only a few counts. The chain recombines TRBV30 with TRBJ1-6; D is undetermined. Per germline, CDR1 GTSNPN and CDR2 SVGIG (reference sequence). The V end lost 8 bases, the J end lost 0 bases, and 14 bases lay between the germline ends. CDR3 length: 15 residues. CDR3 sequence reads: CAGNTAGSYNSPLHF. CDR3 coding DNA: TGTGCCGGCAATACCGCGGGCTCCTATAATTCACCCCTCCACTTT.

The chain recombines TRBV28 with TRBJ1-2; D is unclear. This CDR3 region has 12 residues. V lost 6 bases to trimming and J lost 2 bases, with 7 bases between them. Germline V gives CDR1 MDHEN, CDR2 SYDVKM. Here the CDR3 DNA reads TGTGCCAGCAGCCGGGAAAACTATGGCTACACCTTC. It yields the protein CASSRENYGYTF.

V usage is TRBV5-1 and J usage is TRBJ2-7; 10 bases are a match to TRBD1. Trimming took 3 bases from V and 2 from J; bases not matched to a gene: 8. Germline V gives CDR1 SGHRS, CDR2 YFSETQ. The CDR3 has 16 residues. DNA for the CDR3: TGCGCCAGCAGCTATTCGACAGGGGGCGTCACCTACGAGCAGTACTTC. This encodes CASSYSTGGVTYEQYF.

V is TRBV11-1 and J is TRBJ1-1; 9 nucleotides align to TRBD1. The CDR3 loop spans 12 amino acids. Germline-derived CDR1 and CDR2 are SGHAT and FQDESV (reference sequence). Trimming removed 5 bases from V and 13 bases from J; junction bases left unmatched: 8. The CDR3 reads CASSPNTGGGFF. CDR3 DNA: TGTGCCAGCAGCCCGAACACAGGGGGCGGTTTCTTT.

The chain has TRBV18 and TRBJ1-4, with a tentative D call TRBD1 (5 bases). CDR3 length equals 14 residues. Germline V lookup: CDR1 KGHSH, CDR2 LQKENI. V was shortened by 1 base and J by 3 bases, with 6 bases between the two germline ends. For the CDR3, the DNA is TGTGCCAGCTCACCACTGGGGCCTAATGAAAAACTGTTTTTT. Its protein is CASSPLGPNEKLFF.

V is TRBV19 and J is TRBJ2-4, with D maybe TRBD2 (6 bases). This CDR3 has 13 amino acids. Germline CDR1 LNHDA, CDR2 SQIVND (reference sequence). Trimming took 9 bases from V and 6 from J, leaving 15 bases between them. In DNA, the CDR3 is TGTGCCAGCCGTGACGGAGGGGTAAACATTCAGTACTTC. The encoded protein is CASRDGGVNIQYF.

The chain has TRBV11-3 and TRBJ2-2; 7 bases are a match to TRBD1. CDR1 SGHNT and CDR2 YENEEA come from the germline V gene. V lost 5 bases, J lost 7 bases, and 10 bases stayed unmatched. The CDR3 is made up of 15 amino acids. The CDR3, as DNA: TGTGCCAGCAGCCCCGGACAGGCTACCTTCGGGGAGCTGTTTTTT. It encodes CASSPGQATFGELFF.

CDR3 amino acids: CASSLETGKPQHF. CDR3 sequence (DNA): TGTGCCAGTAGCCTAGAGACAGGGAAGCCCCAGCATTTT. The gene calls are TRBV19 and TRBJ1-5; 7 bases are a match to TRBD1. The CDR3 sequence is 13 residues long. Germline lookup yields CDR1 LNHDA and CDR2 SQIVND (reference sequence). With 6 bases clipped from V and 8 bases from J, the junction kept 7 bases outside the gene matches.

The chain recombines TRBV5-4 with TRBJ2-7, with 11 bases matching TRBD2. V was clipped by 4 bases and J by 5 bases; unmatched bases: 8. The CDR3 spans 15 residues. Germline assignment: CDR1 SGHNT and CDR2 YYREEE (reference sequence). The CDR3 protein is CASSLGTSGGHEQYF. CDR3 nucleotide sequence: TGTGCCAGCAGCCTTGGGACTAGCGGAGGCCACGAGCAGTACTTC. Full variable domain (missing parts from reference TRBV5-4 and TRBJ2-7): ETGVTQSPTHLIKTRGQQVTLRCSSQSGHNTVSWYQQALGQGPQFIFQYYREEENGRGNFPPRFSGLQFPNYSSELNVNALELDDSALYLCASSLGTSGGHEQYFGPGTRLTVT.

In nucleotides, the CDR3 is TGTGCCAGTAGTACCTCCTATACTAGCGGGAGGAGCGCCCACAATGAGCAGTTCTTC. Translation: CASSTSYTSGRSAHNEQFF. J is TRBJ2-1 and V is TRBV19; 12 bases map to TRBD2. J was trimmed by 5 bases and V by 4 bases; bases with no gene match: 15. This CDR3 is built from 19 residues. Germline values: CDR1 LNHDA, CDR2 SQIVND (reference sequence).

This clone was counted a single time. The chain recombines TRBV21-1 with TRBJ1-5; the table assigns TRBD1, which was not confirmed against the DNA. TRBV21-1 is shown as a pseudogene. The CDR3 totals 14 residues. The CDR3 DNA reads TGTGCCAGCAGCCCTAGGACAGGGGGGCAGCCCCAGCATTTT. It specifies CASSPRTGGQPQHF.

V gene TRBV4-3 combines with J gene TRBJ2-1; TRBD2 matches 12 bases. CDR1 and CDR2 from the germline V gene are LGHNA and YSLEER. Trimming cost V 1 base and J 4 bases; bases outside gene matches: 11. The CDR3 is made up of 19 amino acids. The CDR3 DNA sequence: TGCGCCAGCAGCCAAGGCTCAAAGGGACTAGCGGGCGAGTACAATGAGCAGTTCTTC. Residues: CASSQGSKGLAGEYNEQFF.

This rearrangement joins TRBV21-1 to TRBJ2-5; the tabulated D call, TRBD2, remains unverified against the DNA. TRBV21-1 is shown as a pseudogene. The CDR3 consists of 16 residues. This chain's CDR3 is CASSPPGGLGQETQYF. The CDR3 DNA sequence: TGTGCCAGCAGCCCCCCGGGAGGGCTTGGCCAAGAGACCCAGTACTTC.

This clone occurred once. The rearrangement joins TRBV10-2 to TRBJ2-1, with 7 bases identical to TRBD2. This CDR3 has 15 amino acids. V lost 3 bases and J lost 8; bases outside the gene matches: 10. CDR1 and CDR2 from the germline V gene are WSHSY and SAAADI. This chain's CDR3 is CASSDLGLVVDEQFF. CDR3 bases: TGCGCCAGCAGTGACCTCGGACTAGTTGTAGATGAGCAGTTCTTC.

The V and J genes are TRBV28 and TRBJ2-7, with D possibly TRBD2 on 5 matching bases. CDR3 length: 11 amino acids. The V and J ends lost 8 bases and 3 bases respectively, with 8 bases between them. Per germline, CDR1 MDHEN and CDR2 SYDVKM. CDR3 sequence: CASLGDYEQYF. For the CDR3, the DNA is TGTGCCAGCCTGGGAGACTACGAGCAGTACTTC.

The chain recombines TRBV28 with TRBJ2-7; possibly TRBD2 for D (6 bases). The CDR3 runs 15 residues. Trimming left V 2 bases short and J 3 bases short, with 14 bases between. Germline CDR1 MDHEN, CDR2 SYDVKM. CDR3 in amino acids: CASSLVRDSNYEQYF. The CDR3 nucleotides are TGTGCCAGCAGTTTAGTCCGGGACTCAAACTACGAGCAGTACTTC.